Below, one T cell receptor (beta chain) is given with its context. The target of this receptor is not known. No much larger clone is present one base from it, and per-base qualities are unavailable. This sample is drawn from a study of T cells in Graves' hyperthyroidism and ophthalmopathy (dated by TCRdb to the late 2010s). About the investigation overall: Peripheral blood samples were taken at initial diagnosis, before any treatment was given. To identify distinguishing TCR V-J signatures, a discovery cohort of 95 to 100 patients was used, comprising 40 to 45 with Graves' ophthalmopathy and some 60 with stable Graves' hyperthyroidism. Prospective prediction of ophthalmopathy was tested in an independent validation cohort consisting of about 19 hyperthyroidism patients and approximately 16 patients who later progressed to ophthalmopathy. The 75 to 100 discovery patients were randomly split 7:3 into training and test sets. The study also compared thyroid tissue and blood T-cell repertoires from a handful of Graves' hyperthyroidism patients. After blood sampling, hyperthyroidism patients were treated with methimazole at a starting dose of 30 mg daily, and ophthalmopathy patients were treated with high-dose intravenous methylprednisolone. The paper reports TCR Vbeta CDR3 sequencing of 140 or so peripheral blood samples: approximately 41 ophthalmopathy, approximately 74 hyperthyroidism and around 17 progressor patients. The study at large found these results: Sample size was not statistically predetermined, and blinding of investigators to group allocation was not performed. A model built on a 13 V-J signature distinguished ophthalmopathy from stable hyperthyroidism, reaching roughly 88% sensitivity and approximately 83% specificity in cross-validation and 80%/75% in testing. In validation, the model predicted progression to ophthalmopathy a median of about 6.8 months before onset, with 65% to 71% sensitivity and more than 72% specificity. Most expanded thyroid clonotypes (frequency above 0.001) were also found in blood, which suggests that blood repertoires may mirror thyroid immune responses.

V and J lose 0 bases and 2 bases, and a span of 5 bases separates them. The germline V gene specifies MGHRA as CDR1 and YSYEKL as CDR2. The CDR3 starts with the cysteine, ends with the phenylalanine, and has 13 residues. Here the CDR3 DNA is all that survives: 39 bases in frame from base 1. Moderately to severely active disease, a Clinical Activity Score of at least 3, a NOSPECS grade of at least 4, and a duration under 3 months were present in ophthalmopathy patients. Patients with uncontrolled infections, other autoimmune diseases, pregnancy or lactation were excluded. Clinical symptoms, serum thyroxine and TRAb, thyroid ultrasound, and orbital computed tomography formed the basis for the diagnoses. PBMCs were separated from 7.5 to 10 ml of fresh peripheral blood using Ficoll-Paque density gradient centrifugation. Total RNA was extracted using Trizol reagent, and RNA quality was assessed on an Agilent 2100 Bioanalyzer.

TCR beta CDR3 regions were amplified from RNA transcripts. The TCR CDR3 was subjected to a first round of RT-PCR using the HTBI primer set and the Qiagen OneStep RT-PCR kit. Libraries were constructed in a second round of multiplex PCR, after which size selection and purification were performed. The libraries were sequenced on an Illumina HiSeq2000 using paired-end 100 bp reads. The source study handled its data this way. SOAPnuke was used to process the raw data, removing reads that contained adapters or uncalled bases, had a mean Phred below 15, or lacked an exact match to the constant primer or identifier. High-quality paired reads were merged using COPE v1.2.5, and each unique nucleotide sequence was defined as a clonotype. Clonotypes were aligned to IMGT TRBV, TRBD and TRBJ reference segments using MiTCR v1.1. Only V-J combinations with frequency above 0.0001, covering approximately 99% of repertoires, were analysed. A TCS score was defined as the ratio of F50 (clonal expansion) to E x V (chaos), with BLOSUM62-based TCRdist applied between CDR3 peptides within each V-J. Welch's t-statistics and random forest reduced approximately 520 V-J features to roughly 13, which were used in a naive Bayes classifier (R e1071). In TCRdb, the public reads were trimmed at Q25 with fastp and aligned with MiXCR, with productive beta chains retained. Rows merge per CDR3 protein into single entries with the most common DNA and genes. Here the V and J calls rest on TCRdb's processing, not on the authors' analysis. The sample includes around 300,000 distinct CDR3 sequences, with approximately 15% observed a single time. Of the sample, approximately 35% is held by the ten largest clones.

The chain is made from TRBV4-1 and TRBJ2-7, with no reliable assignment of the D segment. The sequenced sample was blood. The receptor comes from a woman aged 40 to 49 with Graves' ophthalmopathy. The DNA sequence is as follows: TGCGCCAGCAGCCAAGATCAAGCCTACGAGCAGTACTTC. It is translated as CASSQDQAYEQYF.